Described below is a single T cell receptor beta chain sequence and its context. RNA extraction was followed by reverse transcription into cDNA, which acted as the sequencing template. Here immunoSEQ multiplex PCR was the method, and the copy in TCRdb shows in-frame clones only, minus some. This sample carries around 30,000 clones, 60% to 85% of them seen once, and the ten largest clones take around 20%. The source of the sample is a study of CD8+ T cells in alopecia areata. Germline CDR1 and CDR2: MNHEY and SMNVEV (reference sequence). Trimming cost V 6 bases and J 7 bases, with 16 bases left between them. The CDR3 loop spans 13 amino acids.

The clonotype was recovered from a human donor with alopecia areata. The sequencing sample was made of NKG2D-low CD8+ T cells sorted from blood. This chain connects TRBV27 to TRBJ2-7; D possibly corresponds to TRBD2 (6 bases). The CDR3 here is CASSLAAPREQYF. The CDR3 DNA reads TGTGCCAGCAGCTTAGCGGCCCCTCGGGAGCAGTACTTC.